This entry concerns a single T cell receptor beta chain. Its antigen is currently unknown. The data were obtained in a study of T cell repertoires in cytomegalovirus infection. On the study more broadly: In public TCR beta signatures, there were indications of both CMV infection and matching HLA type.

Germline V gene data show CDR1 as SGHDN and CDR2 as FVKESK. Trimming pared 0 bases from V and 0 bases from J, leaving 9 bases between. This CDR3 is 16 amino acids long. A single record per CDR3 protein comes from TCRdb applying MiXCR to the reads. The table shows around 450,000 distinct CDR3 sequences, with approximately 32% occurring only once. General study results and limits: Across the ex vivo response, the dominant clonotypes were HLA-C-restricted CMV-specific TCR beta clonotypes. Using cumulative public TCR beta family frequency, the authors identified those who carried CMV together with the relevant HLA.

The sequence was obtained from a human donor in good health (CMV status not recorded). Some clones in this sample may be carry-over from other donors' samples. The chain couples TRBV14 to TRBJ2-1; D gene uncertain. Material: PBMCs. CDR3 amino acids: CASSQDRASSYNEQFF. The CDR3 bases are TGTGCCAGCAGCCAAGATAGGGCGAGCTCCTACAATGAGCAGTTCTTC.